This T cell receptor beta chain stems from a study of chemoradiotherapy in HPV16-positive cancers. Assay used: immunoSEQ multiplex PCR; TCRdb lists only in-frame clones, some missing. The sample consists of about 7,900 clones, over 70% of them appearing once. Over chemoradiotherapy, repertoires were sampled more than once. General study points: HPV-responsive T-cell expansion during chemoradiotherapy was linked to improved recurrence-free survival in HPV16-positive patients. Candidate HPV-specific clones and E7-related TCR motifs grew in tumor during treatment. The functional HPV-specific definition rests on just a couple of HPV16-positive patients.

V was shortened by 3 bases and J by 1 base, with 10 bases between the two germline ends. Germline V gene lookup returns CDR1 LGHNA and CDR2 YSLEER. The CDR3 contains 15 residues. A word on this clone: Its antigen is undetermined.

Sampling was conducted from a patient who underwent chemoradiotherapy. The sequence was obtained from a human donor with HPV-associated anogenital cancer. This chain uses TRBV4-3 with TRBJ1-5; possibly TRBD1 for D (6 bases). The CDR3 bases are TGCGCCAGCAGCCAGGAGACAGGAAGCAATCAGCCCCAGCATTTT. This gives the protein CASSQETGSNQPQHF.